This passage covers 2 T cell receptor beta chains from one sample sequenced in a study of siplizumab effects on memory and regulatory T cells. Some clones are missing from TCRdb's copy, which holds only in-frame ones; the method was immunoSEQ multiplex PCR. Among about 66,000 clones listed, around 96% were seen once. The specimen sequenced was naive CD8+ T cells sorted from blood. The receptors come from a human donor in good health.

This clone showed up just once. The rearrangement uses TRBV27 and TRBJ2-1, with D possibly called TRBD1 or TRBD2 (6 bases each). This CDR3 region has 14 residues. Germline V gene lookup returns CDR1 MNHEY and CDR2 SMNVEV (reference sequence). V was shortened by 7 bases and J by 0 bases, with 10 bases between the two germline ends. The CDR3 region has the DNA TGTGCCAGCACTTGGGGGGCCTCCTACAATGAGCAGTTCTTC. Its protein is CASTWGASYNEQFF.

The chain is built from TRBV7-9 and TRBJ2-5, with TRBD2 matching 8 bases. Germline assignment: CDR1 SEHNR and CDR2 FQNEAQ (reference sequence). The V segment lost 4 bases and the J segment 6 bases; nucleotides outside the gene matches: 7. The CDR3 extends over 14 amino acids. The CDR3 region has the DNA TGTGCCAGCAGCTCCGGGGGGGCCAGGCAGACCCAGTACTTC. Protein product: CASSSGGARQTQYF. Drawing the rest from reference TRBV7-9 and TRBJ2-5, the complete variable domain is DTGVSQNPRHKITKRGQNVTFRCDPISEHNRLYWYRQTLGQGPEFLTYFQNEAQLEKSRLLSDRFSAERPKGSFSTLEIQRTEQGDSAMYLCASSSGGARQTQYFGPGTRLLVL.